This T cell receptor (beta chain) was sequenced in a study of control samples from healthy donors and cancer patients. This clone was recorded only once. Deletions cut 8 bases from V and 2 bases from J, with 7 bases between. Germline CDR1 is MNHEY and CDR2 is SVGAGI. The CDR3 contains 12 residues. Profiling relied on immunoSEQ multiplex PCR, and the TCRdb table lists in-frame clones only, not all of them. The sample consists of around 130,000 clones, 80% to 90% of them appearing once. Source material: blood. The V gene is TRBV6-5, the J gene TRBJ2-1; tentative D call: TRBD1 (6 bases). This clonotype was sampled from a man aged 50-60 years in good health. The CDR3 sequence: CASRTAYNEQFF. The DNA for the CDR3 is TGTGCCAGCCGGACAGCCTACAATGAGCAGTTCTTC.